This entry lists 31 T cell receptor beta chains sequenced from one sample in a study of T cell clonality in common variable immunodeficiency. Study conclusions and caveats: In common variable immunodeficiency, TCR beta chains reportedly carried fewer deletions and N-nucleotide insertions.

The antigens for these receptors are not known. TCRdb's copy holds only in-frame clones and misses some; the assay was immunoSEQ multiplex PCR. Singletons are absent from the sample, which has approximately 17,000 clones. Source material: peripheral blood mononuclear cells. These receptors were obtained from a human donor with common variable immunodeficiency.

This clone was detected only a few times. The read terminates 3 residues ahead of where the CDR3 ends, so the germline J gene completes it. The chain couples TRBV6-2 or TRBV6-3 to TRBJ2-4; D may be TRBD2 (5 bases). V gave up 0 bases and J gave up 8 bases, with 14 bases separating them. Germline CDR1 is MNHEY and CDR2 is SVGEGT. This CDR3 has 15 residues. CDR3 region: CASSYSRGAADIQYF. CDR3 DNA (partial): TGTGCCAGCAGTTACTCACGGGGTGCCGCGGACATT.

This clone came up a few times. The read comes to an end 3 residues before the CDR3 does, leaving the germline J gene to fill in the end. J is TRBJ2-7 and V is TRBV11-2; D is ambiguous. Between the trimmed V and J ends, which lost 0 bases and 3 bases, there was a span of 12 bases. This CDR3 contains 15 residues. Per germline, CDR1 SGHAT and CDR2 FQNNGV. This CDR3 is CASSLDDGFYYEQYF. The covered CDR3 bases are TGTGCCAGCAGCTTAGACGATGGCTTTTACTACGAG. Drawing the rest from reference TRBV11-2 and TRBJ2-7, the complete variable domain is EAGVAQSPRYKIIEKRQSVAFWCNPISGHATLYWYQQILGQGPKLLIQFQNNGVVDDSQLPKDRFSAERLKGVDSTLKIQPAKLEDSAVYLCASSLDDGFYYEQYFGPGTRLTVT.

This clone was counted between two and nine times. The CDR3 end lies 3 residues beyond the end of the read and is filled in from the germline J gene. V is TRBV19 and J is TRBJ2-7; 7 nucleotides agree with TRBD1. The germline CDR1 and CDR2 sequences are LNHDA and SQIVND (reference sequence). CDR3 length: 16 amino acids. V shed 3 bases and J 3 bases; nucleotides not matched to a gene: 11. Partial CDR3 DNA: TGTGCCAGTAGTATCCTCCACAGGGGCGGACTCTACGAG. The encoded protein is CASSILHRGGLYE. The entire CDR3 protein reads CASSILHRGGLYEQYF.

This clone was observed at least ten times. The missing CDR3 end, 3 residues past where the read stops, is filled in from the germline J gene. The chain carries TRBV29-1 and TRBJ2-2; D uncertain. The V gene's germline CDR1 is SQVTM and CDR2 ANQGSEA. This CDR3 is built from 12 residues. V was shortened by 6 bases and J by 3 bases, with 8 bases between the two germline ends. Here the CDR3 reads CSVLEHTGELFF. The CDR3 bases that were read are TGCAGCGTCCTAGAACACACCGGGGAG.

This clone was recorded many times. The CDR3 goes on 3 residues after the read ends, and that part is filled in from the germline J gene. The V gene is TRBV6-1, the J gene TRBJ1-4, with no clear D. V shed 2 bases and J shed 7 bases, with 8 bases lying between them. The germline V gene encodes CDR1 MNHNS and CDR2 SASEGT. The CDR3 totals 13 residues. Here the CDR3 reads CASSEPRVEKLFF. CDR3 DNA, as far as it was read: TGTGCCAGCAGTGAACCGAGGGTTGAAAAA.

This clone occurred many times. With the read ending 3 residues before the CDR3 end, the germline J gene is used to fill in that end. V gene TRBV5-4 combines with J gene TRBJ1-2; TRBD1 might be the D (5 bases). This CDR3 contains 13 residues. CDR1 is SGHNT and CDR2 is YYREEE in the germline V gene (reference sequence). The sequenced CDR3 bases are TGTGCCAGCAGCTTGGAAGGGGCTGGAGGC. It yields the protein CASSLEGAGG. The CDR3 reads in full as CASSLEGAGGYTF.

This clone has at least ten counts. Read coverage stops 3 residues before the CDR3 terminus; the germline J gene supplies the remainder. The rearrangement joins TRBV7-8 to TRBJ2-1, with D uncertain. CDR3 length: 12 amino acids. The germline V and J ends were trimmed by 1 base and 7 bases, with 5 bases remaining between them. From germline, CDR1 is SGHVS and CDR2 FQNEAQ. The CDR3 DNA, read in part, is TGTGCCAGCAGCTTAGTAATTAATGAG. Encoded protein: CASSLVINE. The CDR3 as a whole reads CASSLVINEQFF.

Remarks on this clone: From the germline J gene comes the end of the CDR3, since the read stops 3 residues before it. The chain recombines TRBV7-2 with TRBJ2-7; the match to TRBD2 covers 11 bases. The V gene end was trimmed by 5 bases and the J gene end by 0 bases; junction bases not matched to a gene: 3. Germline V gene lookup returns CDR1 SGHTA and CDR2 FQGNSA. The CDR3 contains 15 residues. The CDR3 sequence is CASSGTSGGSYEQYF. The CDR3 DNA, read in part, is TGTGCCAGCAGCGGCACTAGCGGGGGCTCCTACGAG. The whole variable domain, filled in from reference TRBV7-2 and TRBJ2-7, reads GAGVSQSPSNKVTEKGKDVELRCDPISGHTALYWYRQSLGQGLEFLIYFQGNSAPDKSGLPSDRFSAERTGGSVSTLTIQRTQQEDSAVYLCASSGTSGGSYEQYFGPGTRLTVT.

The CDR3 is CASSLARGGTGELFF. Incomplete CDR3 DNA: TGTGCCAGCAGCTTAGCGAGGGGAGGGACCGGGGAG. The rearrangement links TRBV7-7 to TRBJ2-2; the match to TRBD2 covers 7 bases. Coverage ceases 3 residues before the CDR3 finishes, and the germline J gene fills in the end. The CDR3 has 15 amino acids. Trimming took 0 bases from V and 5 from J; bases not matched to a gene: 3. Germline CDR1 is SSHAT and CDR2 is FNYEAQ (reference sequence).

Details on this clone: The read is 3 residues too short to cover the CDR3 end, so that end is filled in from the germline J gene. The chain carries TRBV2 and TRBJ1-5; a weak D match, TRBD1 (6 bases). This CDR3 is 16 amino acids long. Germline CDR1 reads SNHLY; CDR2 reads FYNNEI. V lost 2 bases and J lost 4, with 15 bases in between. The sequenced part of the CDR3 DNA is TGTGCCAGCAGTGAAAGGGGGAGTCTGCCAAATCAGCCC. Protein: CASSERGSLPNQP. The entire CDR3 protein reads CASSERGSLPNQPQHF.

This clone occurred a few times. The read stops 3 residues short of the end of the CDR3; the missing end is completed from the germline J gene. The V and J genes are TRBV19 and TRBJ2-7; D remains ambiguous. This CDR3 is built from 14 residues. The germline CDR1 and CDR2 sequences are LNHDA and SQIVND (reference sequence). V dropped 5 bases and J dropped 2 bases, with 13 bases sitting between them. CDR3 in amino acids: CASSSTVYPYEQYF. The sequenced part of the CDR3 DNA is TGTGCCAGTAGTTCCACGGTCTACCCCTACGAG.

Concerning this clone itself: The read halts 3 residues ahead of the CDR3 end, with the missing end drawn from the germline J gene. The chain uses TRBV2 and TRBJ2-7; TRBD2 matches at 10 bases. Germline V lookup: CDR1 SNHLY, CDR2 FYNNEI. V trimming: 6 bases; J trimming: 4 bases; junction bases outside the gene matches: 6. This CDR3 has 14 residues. The sequenced part of the CDR3 DNA is TGTGCCAGCAGGGCTACTAGCGGGATGTACGAG. Encoded protein: CASRATSGMYE. The full CDR3 protein is CASRATSGMYEQYF.

This clone showed up many times. The observed sequence ends 3 residues before the CDR3 terminus, with the missing tail filled in from the germline J gene. The chain uses TRBV4-1 and TRBJ2-1; the match to TRBD2 covers 8 bases. V was clipped by 4 bases and J by 2 bases; unmatched bases: 4. This CDR3 contains 15 residues. Germline lookup yields CDR1 MGHRA and CDR2 YSYEKL. The part of the CDR3 DNA that was read is TGCGCCAGCAGCCTCAGCGGGAGCCCCTACAATGAG. Translating it yields CASSLSGSPYNE. The CDR3 as a whole reads CASSLSGSPYNEQFF.

This clone came up many times. The CDR3 goes on 3 residues after the read ends, and that part is filled in from the germline J gene. This chain links TRBV19 with TRBJ2-3; 12 positions match TRBD1. The CDR3 extends over 15 amino acids. Per germline, CDR1 LNHDA and CDR2 SQIVND (reference sequence). The ends lost 6 bases at V and 4 bases at J; junction bases unmatched: 5. The sequenced CDR3 bases are TGTGCCAGTAGCAGGGGACAGGGGGCCCCAGATACG. This codes for CASSRGQGAPDT. The whole CDR3 protein is CASSRGQGAPDTQYF.

About this clone itself: Read data end 3 residues before the CDR3 end; the end is taken from the germline J gene. J is TRBJ1-2 and V is TRBV19, with 9 bases aligning to TRBD1. With V trimmed by 6 bases and J by 3 bases, 14 bases remained unmatched. This CDR3 is 17 amino acids long. Germline assignment: CDR1 LNHDA and CDR2 SQIVND (reference sequence). The part of the CDR3 DNA that was read is TGTGCCAGTAGGGGACAGGGAACAGGGAGGCGGGACTATGGC. Residues: CASRGQGTGRRDYG. The whole CDR3 sequence reads CASRGQGTGRRDYGYTF.

This clone was recorded at least ten times. The read falls 3 residues short of the CDR3 end, and the missing part is taken from the germline J gene. The V gene is TRBV28, the J gene TRBJ1-1, with TRBD1 as a possible D gene (5 bases). Germline CDR1 reads MDHEN; CDR2 reads SYDVKM. CDR3 length: 11 residues. CDR3 DNA (partial): TGTGCCAGCAGAACTACAGGTGAG. Its translation: CASRTTGE. From start to end, the CDR3 is CASRTTGEAFF.

A word on this clone: The read is 3 residues too short to cover the CDR3 end, so that end is filled in from the germline J gene. The chain recombines TRBV19 with TRBJ1-2; D is possibly TRBD1 (6 bases). CDR3 length: 16 residues. The V end lost 6 bases, the J end lost 4 bases, and 21 bases lay between the germline ends. Germline V gene lookup returns CDR1 LNHDA and CDR2 SQIVND (reference sequence). The CDR3 loop reads CASSTHGAGAVYGYTF. The CDR3 bases that were read are TGTGCCAGTAGCACCCATGGGGCAGGGGCAGTCTATGGC.

This clone has at least ten counts. Read sequence stops 3 residues before the CDR3 end, and the germline J gene provides the missing end. The chain has TRBV20-1 and TRBJ2-3; TRBD2 aligns across 9 bases. Germline CDR1 and CDR2: DFQATT and SNEGSKA (reference sequence). The CDR3 is made up of 14 amino acids. The trim removed 4 bases at V and 4 bases at J, leaving 6 bases unmatched. CDR3 sequence: CSATGLAGPDTQYF. The sequenced part of the CDR3 DNA is TGCAGTGCTACGGGGCTAGCGGGACCAGATACG.

This clone was detected a few times. The CDR3 DNA, read in part, is TGCAGTGCTAGAGAAGAGGGGCGCGGGGTGAAGCCC. Translation: CSAREEGRGVKP. The whole CDR3 reads CSAREEGRGVKPQHF. The rearrangement joins TRBV20-1 to TRBJ1-5, with D maybe TRBD1 (5 bases). The CDR3 end falls 3 residues outside the read, so it is completed with the germline J gene. The length of the CDR3 is 15 residues. CDR1 is DFQATT, CDR2 SNEGSKA, per germline (reference sequence). Trimming shortened V by 0 bases and J by 8 bases, and 17 bases separated the two germline ends.

This clone was detected many times. The read is 3 residues too short to cover the CDR3 end, so that end is filled in from the germline J gene. This rearrangement joins TRBV2 to TRBJ1-1, with 9 bases lining up with TRBD1. Trimming cost V 7 bases and J 5 bases; bases outside gene matches: 8. The CDR3 is 14 amino acids. Per germline, CDR1 SNHLY and CDR2 FYNNEI. CDR3 residues: CASTVGTGPTEAFF. CDR3 bases read: TGTGCCAGCACAGTAGGGACAGGGCCTACTGAA. The full variable domain, in which reference TRBV2 and TRBJ1-1 provide the parts outside the CDR3, is EPEVTQTPSHQVTQMGQEVILRCVPISNHLYFYWYRQILGQKVEFLVSFYNNEISEKSEIFDDQFSVERPDGSNFTLKIRSTKLEDSAMYFCASTVGTGPTEAFFGQGTRLTVV.

This clone was seen at least ten times. The read gets to within 3 residues of the CDR3 end, and the germline J gene fills in the rest. The chain couples TRBV7-3 to TRBJ2-3; 9 bases line up with TRBD1. Trimming cost V 5 bases and J 4 bases; bases outside gene matches: 4. This CDR3 is built from 14 residues. Germline values: CDR1 SGHTA, CDR2 FQGTGA. CDR3 amino acids: CASSLRQGADTQYF. The covered CDR3 bases are TGTGCCAGCAGCCTTAGACAGGGGGCAGATACG.

This CDR3 is CSAMNRDRIYF. CDR3 DNA, as far as it was read: TGCAGTGCTATGAACCGGGACAGG. This chain connects TRBV20-1 to TRBJ1-3; 8 nucleotides agree with TRBD1. From the germline J gene comes the end of the CDR3, since the read stops 3 residues before it. CDR1 DFQATT and CDR2 SNEGSKA come from the germline V gene (reference sequence). The CDR3 is made up of 11 amino acids.

This clone has only a few counts. Read sequence stops 3 residues before the CDR3 end, and the germline J gene provides the missing end. The rearrangement uses TRBV19 and TRBJ1-2; 11 bases are a match to TRBD1. The CDR3 spans 15 residues. CDR1 is LNHDA and CDR2 is SQIVND in the germline V gene (reference sequence). V was clipped by 3 bases and J by 7 bases; unmatched bases: 7. Partial CDR3 DNA: TGTGCCAGTAGTATTTCTGGACAGGGGGCCTCTGGC. Its translation is CASSISGQGASG. The full-length CDR3 reads as CASSISGQGASGYTF. Variable domain in full (rest from reference TRBV19 and TRBJ1-2): DGGITQSPKYLFRKEGQNVTLSCEQNLNHDAMYWYRQDPGQGLRLIYYSQIVNDFQKGDIAEGYSVSREKKESFPLTVTSAQKNPTAFYLCASSISGQGASGYTFGSGTRLTVV.

This clone was seen a handful of times. The read is 3 residues too short to cover the CDR3 end, so that end is filled in from the germline J gene. V usage is TRBV7-2 and J usage is TRBJ2-7; 11 nucleotides line up with TRBD2. Germline CDR1 reads SGHTA; CDR2 reads FQGNSA. Trimming cost V 5 bases and J 0 bases; bases outside gene matches: 3. The CDR3 is made up of 15 amino acids. CDR3 residues: CASSDTSGSSYEQYF. Partial CDR3 DNA: TGTGCCAGCAGCGACACTAGCGGGAGCTCCTACGAG.

This clone occurred a few times. Coverage ceases 3 residues before the CDR3 finishes, and the germline J gene fills in the end. The V and J genes are TRBV19 and TRBJ2-5; 11 bases fit TRBD1. The CDR3 contains 15 residues. With 4 bases clipped from V and 7 bases from J, the junction kept 8 bases outside the gene matches. Looked up from germline, CDR1 is LNHDA and CDR2 is SQIVND (reference sequence). The CDR3 DNA, read in part, is TGTGCCAGTAGTAACCGAGGACAGGGGGCGGGGACC. It encodes CASSNRGQGAGT. From start to end, the CDR3 is CASSNRGQGAGTQYF.

This clone was seen a few times. The sequence runs out 3 residues before the end of the CDR3; the remainder is reconstructed from the germline J gene. The V gene is TRBV6-4, the J gene TRBJ1-2; perhaps TRBD1 as D (6 bases). This CDR3 has 13 residues. The germline CDR1 and CDR2 sequences are MRHNA and SNTAGT. Trimming stripped 3 bases from V and 6 bases from J, with 11 bases between. The CDR3 bases that were read are TGTGCCAGCAGTGAAACAGGGAAAAATGGC. The encoded protein is CASSETGKNG. The whole CDR3 sequence reads CASSETGKNGYTF.

This clone is medium-sized by share. The read is 3 residues too short to cover the CDR3 end, so that end is filled in from the germline J gene. V usage is TRBV28 and J usage is TRBJ2-7; maybe TRBD1 (5 bases). Germline V gives CDR1 MDHEN, CDR2 SYDVKM. The CDR3 is 13 residues long. The V end was cut by 4 bases, the J end by 1 base, with 8 bases between. The CDR3 protein is CASSSGSSYEQYF. The CDR3 DNA, read in part, is TGTGCCAGCAGTTCAGGGTCTTCCTACGAG.

This clone was found many times. The read terminates 3 residues before the CDR3 end, so the remaining end is supplied by the germline J gene. J is TRBJ1-1 and V is TRBV5-6; D gene uncertain. Trimming left V 0 bases short and J 1 base short, with 10 bases between. From germline, CDR1 is SGHDT and CDR2 YYEEEE. CDR3 size: 15 residues. The part of the CDR3 DNA that was read is TGTGCCAGCAGCTTGGAGGGTGGTCGGAACACTGAA. This gives the protein CASSLEGGRNTE. The full CDR3 reads CASSLEGGRNTEAFF.

This clone turned up a few times. The read gets to within 3 residues of the CDR3 end, and the germline J gene fills in the rest. The V gene is TRBV5-4, the J gene TRBJ2-1, with D perhaps assigned TRBD1 or TRBD2 (5 bases each). Germline loops: CDR1 SGHNT, CDR2 YYREEE (reference sequence). Trimming cost V 1 base and J 0 bases, with 11 bases left between them. The CDR3 has 16 residues. The chain's CDR3 is CASSLSSGSSYNEQFF. The sequenced CDR3 bases are TGTGCCAGCAGCTTGTCCTCAGGGAGCTCCTACAATGAG. Using reference TRBV5-4 and TRBJ2-1 for the parts outside the CDR3, the full variable domain is ETGVTQSPTHLIKTRGQQVTLRCSSQSGHNTVSWYQQALGQGPQFIFQYYREEENGRGNFPPRFSGLQFPNYSSELNVNALELDDSALYLCASSLSSGSSYNEQFFGPGTRLTVL.

This clone was counted between two and nine times. The read gets to within 3 residues of the CDR3 end, and the germline J gene fills in the rest. The V gene is TRBV18, the J gene TRBJ2-7; D may be TRBD2 (5 bases). This CDR3 spans 15 amino acids. Trimming shortened V by 2 bases and J by 4 bases, and 15 bases separated the two germline ends. Germline loops: CDR1 KGHSH, CDR2 LQKENI. The CDR3 loop is CASSPGLNGVYEQYF. The sequenced part of the CDR3 DNA is TGTGCCAGCTCACCAGGACTCAACGGGGTTTACGAG.

Comment on this clone: Sequencing ends 3 residues short of the CDR3 end; the germline J gene provides the rest. The gene calls are TRBV19 and TRBJ2-1, with D possibly being TRBD1 (6 bases). CDR1 and CDR2 from the germline V gene are LNHDA and SQIVND (reference sequence). The CDR3 is 16 residues long. V was shortened by 5 bases and J by 0 bases, with 14 bases between the two germline ends. This chain's CDR3 is CASSLTGLSSYNEQFF. The covered CDR3 bases are TGTGCCAGTAGTTTAACAGGGTTAAGCTCCTACAATGAG.